A single sample gave rise to the 29 T cell receptor beta chains below, sequenced in a study of graft-versus-host responses after intestinal transplantation. Libraries were prepared by immunoSEQ multiplex PCR; TCRdb keeps only in-frame clonotypes and omits some of them. The top ten hold approximately 6% of the sample, which has 45,000 to 55,000 clones, around 93% seen once. Sequencing used PBMCs, obtained 786 days after a first intestinal transplant, on the day of a second. The receptors were sampled from a human patient who received an intestinal transplant, so some T cells may come from the graft donor.

About this clone itself: Different DNA sequences within this sample yield the same CDR3. In nucleotides, the CDR3 is TGTGCCAGCAGCGTAGACGGTCGGGGGGCGCACGGCTACACCTTC. Residues: CASSVDGRGAHGYTF. This chain uses TRBV9 with TRBJ1-2; D may be TRBD1 (6 bases). The CDR3 covers 15 residues. Per germline, CDR1 SGDLS and CDR2 YYNGEE. V dropped 0 bases and J dropped 8 bases, with 17 bases sitting between them.

The chain employs TRBV19 and TRBJ2-1; D is possibly TRBD1 (6 bases). Trimming took off 4 bases at V and 7 bases at J, with 32 bases between the two ends. Germline lookup yields CDR1 LNHDA and CDR2 SQIVND (reference sequence). This CDR3 spans 20 amino acids. CDR3 coding DNA: TGTGCCAGTAGTAGTCGGACGAGGGGCCGAGGGGGATTCTCGGGGAATGAGCAGTTCTTC. Translation: CASSSRTRGRGGFSGNEQFF.

The rearrangement uses TRBV2 and TRBJ2-7, with 7 bases lining up with TRBD1. Trimming took 5 bases from V and 5 from J; bases not matched to a gene: 3. Germline CDR1 reads SNHLY; CDR2 reads FYNNEI. This CDR3 is 12 amino acids long. Here the CDR3 reads CASSRQGHEQYF. The CDR3 DNA reads as TGTGCCAGCAGTCGACAGGGACACGAGCAGTACTTC.

As to this clone: The same CDR3 also results from other DNA sequences found in this sample. V gene TRBV6-1 combines with J gene TRBJ2-7; 9 bases are a match to TRBD1. The CDR3 has 14 residues. With 6 bases clipped from V and 4 bases from J, the junction kept 7 bases outside the gene matches. Germline-derived CDR1 and CDR2 are MNHNS and SASEGT. The CDR3 sequence: CASSTGTGIYEQYF. CDR3 sequence (DNA): TGTGCCAGCAGCACCGGGACAGGGATTTACGAGCAGTACTTC.

The rearrangement joins TRBV27 to TRBJ2-5, with D possibly matching TRBD1 (6 bases). Near its end, the DNA agrees better with TRBJ2-7, so the J call may be wrong. In germline, CDR1 is MNHEY, CDR2 SMNVEV (reference sequence). This CDR3 region has 14 residues. The DNA of the CDR3 is TGTGCCAGCAGTTCCCGGACAGCTCTCTACGAGCAGTACTTC. Its protein product is CASSSRTALYEQYF.

Comment on this clone: Germline is not matched at one junction end, which may reflect a read error. The CDR3 bases are TGTGCCAGCAGTTTAGGCAGGAACACTGAAGCTTTCTTT. Translating it yields CASSLGRNTEAFF. The chain employs TRBV11-3 and TRBJ1-1; D uncertain. This CDR3 is 13 amino acids long. Germline CDR1 reads SGHNT; CDR2 reads YENEEA.

V is TRBV18 and J is TRBJ2-7; D remains ambiguous. Trimming removed 3 bases at V and 1 base at J, with 13 bases between. Germline values: CDR1 KGHSH, CDR2 LQKENI. The CDR3 has 15 residues. The CDR3 reads CASSPGLVQSYEQYF. In nucleotides, the CDR3 is TGTGCCAGCTCACCGGGGTTAGTCCAGTCCTACGAGCAGTACTTC. Supplemented by reference TRBV18 and TRBJ2-7, the full variable domain reads NAGVMQNPRHLVRRRGQEARLRCSPMKGHSHVYWYRQLPEEGLKFMVYLQKENIIDESGMPKERFSAEFPKEGPSILRIQQVVRGDSAAYFCASSPGLVQSYEQYFGPGTRLTVT.

J is TRBJ1-1 and V is TRBV18; 9 positions agree with TRBD1. This CDR3 is 16 amino acids long. J was trimmed by 7 bases and V by 3 bases; bases with no gene match: 12. Germline V gene lookup returns CDR1 KGHSH and CDR2 LQKENI. CDR3 sequence (DNA): TGTGCCAGCTCACCCCTTACTGGACAGGGGTATGGTGAAGCTTTCTTT. It specifies CASSPLTGQGYGEAFF.

The chain employs TRBV28 and TRBJ1-5; D perhaps matches TRBD1 (5 bases). Between the trimmed V and J ends, which lost 6 bases and 11 bases, there was a span of 14 bases. This CDR3 is built from 12 residues. The germline V gene encodes CDR1 MDHEN and CDR2 SYDVKM. CDR3 sequence: CASRGGFSAQHF. CDR3 bases: TGTGCCAGCAGGGGGGGTTTTTCTGCCCAGCATTTT.

The chain couples TRBV19 to TRBJ2-4, with D tentatively TRBD2 (6 bases). V shed 5 bases and J shed 0 bases, with 11 bases lying between them. The CDR3 totals 15 residues. In germline, CDR1 is LNHDA, CDR2 SQIVND (reference sequence). The CDR3 is CASSPLGLAKNIQYF. DNA for the CDR3: TGTGCCAGTAGTCCCCTGGGACTAGCCAAAAACATTCAGTACTTC.

The chain links TRBV6-4 to TRBJ2-7; D may be TRBD1 (6 bases). Deletions cut 0 bases from V and 3 bases from J, with 6 bases between. CDR1 and CDR2 from the germline V gene are MRHNA and SNTAGT. This CDR3 region has 13 residues. The DNA for the CDR3 is TGTGCCAGCAGTGACTCGGGACACTACGAGCAGTACTTC. As protein: CASSDSGHYEQYF.

The chain joins TRBV27 to TRBJ2-2, with TRBD2 matching 11 bases. With V trimmed by 5 bases and J by 2 bases, 4 bases remained unmatched. The CDR3 has 16 residues. The V gene's germline CDR1 is MNHEY and CDR2 SMNVEV (reference sequence). The CDR3 here is CASSRTSGLNTGELFF. CDR3 coding DNA: TGTGCCAGCAGTCGGACTAGCGGGCTTAACACCGGGGAGCTGTTTTTT.

The chain employs TRBV30 and TRBJ1-5, with TRBD1 as a possible D gene (5 bases). V dropped 2 bases and J dropped 3 bases, with 8 bases sitting between them. The germline gives CDR1 GTSNPN, CDR2 SVGIG (reference sequence). The CDR3 contains 13 residues. The CDR3 reads CAWSRDYNQPQHF. The CDR3 DNA sequence: TGTGCCTGGAGTAGGGACTACAATCAGCCCCAGCATTTT. Full variable domain (rest looked up from reference TRBV30 and TRBJ1-5): SQTIHQWPATLVQPVGSPLSLECTVEGTSNPNLYWYRQAAGRGLQLLFYSVGIGQISSEVPQNLSASRPQDRQFILSSKKLLLSDSGFYLCAWSRDYNQPQHFGDGTRLSIL.

Notes on this clone: This sample also contains other DNA sequences that code for the same CDR3. This sequence joins TRBV5-1 and TRBJ2-6; D unclear. CDR1 is SGHRS, CDR2 YFSETQ, per germline. V lost 1 base and J 0 bases, leaving 5 bases between the germline ends. The CDR3 runs to 15 residues. The CDR3 nucleotides read TGCGCCAGCAGCTTGAGTCTCTCTGGGGCCAACGTCCTGACTTTC. This gives the protein CASSLSLSGANVLTF.

The chain is built from TRBV18 and TRBJ1-2; no reliable D call. V lost 3 bases and J lost 0, with 8 bases in between. This CDR3 comprises 14 residues. Germline CDR1 reads KGHSH; CDR2 reads LQKENI. The CDR3 DNA follows: TGTGCCAGCTCACCTACACCGACTAACTATGGCTACACCTTC. Its protein product is CASSPTPTNYGYTF.

The chain recombines TRBV9 with TRBJ2-7, with D possibly being TRBD2 (6 bases). V was shortened by 3 bases and J by 0 bases, with 13 bases between the two germline ends. Germline V CDR1 and CDR2: SGDLS, YYNGEE. The CDR3 totals 15 residues. As DNA, the CDR3 is TGTGCCAGCAGCGCAGGGACTTCCAGCTCCTACGAGCAGTACTTC. As protein: CASSAGTSSSYEQYF.

Here the CDR3 DNA reads TGTGCCAAAGACGGGACAGGGGGCCTAAACACTGAAGCTTTCTTT. Amino acids: CAKDGTGGLNTEAFF. The rearrangement joins TRBV10-3 to TRBJ1-1; TRBD1 matches 12 bases. CDR3 length equals 15 residues. From germline, CDR1 is ENHRY and CDR2 SYGVKD. V trimming: 10 bases; J trimming: 2 bases; junction bases outside the gene matches: 8.

This clone was detected only once. The chain recombines TRBV6-4 with TRBJ2-1; 9 nucleotides agree with TRBD2. Losses at the gene ends were 5 bases for V and 8 bases for J; bases not matched to a gene: 19. CDR3 length equals 18 residues. From germline, CDR1 is MRHNA and CDR2 SNTAGT. CDR3 nucleotides: TGTGCCAGCAGTAAACACGGGACTAGCACCGGAAGAGGGGATGAGCAGTTCTTC. It translates to CASSKHGTSTGRGDEQFF.

The rearrangement links TRBV6-5 to TRBJ2-1; 10 positions match TRBD1. The CDR3 runs 14 residues. Germline lookup yields CDR1 MNHEY and CDR2 SVGAGI. J was trimmed by 8 bases and V by 5 bases; bases with no gene match: 6. The CDR3 nucleotides read TGTGCCAGCAGTCGAACGGGACAGGGGCATGAGCAGTTCTTC. Protein product: CASSRTGQGHEQFF.

The V call is TRBV6-5, the J call TRBJ1-5, with D possibly TRBD1 on 5 matching bases. This CDR3 spans 14 amino acids. From germline, CDR1 is MNHEY and CDR2 SVGAGI. V lost 5 bases and J 7 bases, leaving 15 bases between the germline ends. The CDR3 DNA reads as TGTGCCAGCAGTGAAGTGACTAGGGGCCAGCCCCAGCATTTT. It specifies CASSEVTRGQPQHF.

This clone is a singleton in its sample. The rearrangement links TRBV6-1 to TRBJ1-5; 10 positions match TRBD1. With 3 bases clipped from V and 8 bases from J, the junction kept 10 bases outside the gene matches. CDR1 is MNHNS, CDR2 SASEGT, per germline. The CDR3 runs 16 residues. CDR3 amino acids: CASSDPDRGFREPQHF. The CDR3 DNA follows: TGTGCCAGCAGTGACCCGGACAGGGGGTTCAGGGAGCCCCAGCATTTT.

J is TRBJ2-5 and V is TRBV18, with TRBD1 matching over 7 bases. The CDR3 length is 18 residues. Germline trimming cut 2 bases from V and 1 base from J; bases unmatched to any gene: 13. Germline V gene sequence: CDR1 KGHSH, CDR2 LQKENI. The CDR3 DNA reads TGTGCCAGCTCACCAATTAATAAGGGACAGCGCCTCCAAGAGACCCAGTACTTC. This encodes CASSPINKGQRLQETQYF.

This clone was detected once. This rearrangement joins TRBV6-5 to TRBJ1-3; 9 nucleotides agree with TRBD1. This CDR3 is built from 16 residues. The J segment lost 3 bases and the V segment lost 4 bases, leaving 7 bases of the junction unmatched. Germline values: CDR1 MNHEY, CDR2 SVGAGI. The CDR3 nucleotides read TGTGCCAGCAGTTTACAGGGGGCTGGGGGTGGAAACACCATATATTTT. It translates to CASSLQGAGGGNTIYF.

The V gene is TRBV9, the J gene TRBJ2-7; 15 bases line up with TRBD2. CDR3 size: 18 residues. V dropped 5 bases and J dropped 3; count of bases not matched to a gene: 12. Germline V gene data show CDR1 as SGDLS and CDR2 as YYNGEE. CDR3 in amino acids: CASSPGGLAGGVSYEQYF. As DNA, the CDR3 is TGTGCCAGCAGTCCAGGGGGACTAGCGGGAGGAGTAAGCTACGAGCAGTACTTC.

This clone appeared a few times. This chain connects TRBV6-5 to TRBJ1-5; D possibly corresponds to TRBD1 (6 bases). Germline V gives CDR1 MNHEY, CDR2 SVGAGI. V shed 2 bases and J shed 7 bases, with 15 bases lying between them. The CDR3 is 15 amino acids. The CDR3 loop is CASSYAGGRGQPQHF. The CDR3 coding sequence is TGTGCCAGCAGTTACGCCGGGGGGCGCGGGCAGCCCCAGCATTTT.

This chain uses TRBV5-1 with TRBJ1-1; tentative D call: TRBD1 (5 bases). This CDR3 has 16 residues. Trimming left V 0 bases short and J 3 bases short, with 15 bases between. The V gene's germline CDR1 is SGHRS and CDR2 YFSETQ. CDR3 sequence: CASSLADRRDDTEAFF. Written as DNA, the CDR3 is TGCGCCAGCAGCTTGGCTGATAGGCGGGACGACACTGAAGCTTTCTTT. Full variable domain (outside the CDR3, taken from reference TRBV5-1 and TRBJ1-1): KAGVTQTPRYLIKTRGQQVTLSCSPISGHRSVSWYQQTPGQGLQFLFEYFSETQRNKGNFPGRFSGRQFSNSRSEMNVSTLELGDSALYLCASSLADRRDDTEAFFGQGTRLTVV.

For the CDR3, the DNA is TGTGCCAGCAGCTTTGAGGCCTCCTACGAGCAGTACTTC. Encoded protein: CASSFEASYEQYF. The chain has TRBV13 and TRBJ2-7; the D is unclear. Between the trimmed V and J ends, which lost 3 bases and 0 bases, there was a span of 6 bases. The CDR3 is 13 amino acids. Germline CDR1 PRHDT, CDR2 FYEKMQ (reference sequence).

This sequence joins TRBV2 and TRBJ2-1, with 13 positions matching TRBD2. CDR1 and CDR2 from the germline V gene are SNHLY and FYNNEI. Germline trimming cut 1 base from V and 12 bases from J; bases unmatched to any gene: 9. This CDR3 spans 16 amino acids. The CDR3 reads CASSEGGGLAGFRQFF. DNA for the CDR3: TGTGCCAGCAGTGAAGGCGGGGGACTAGCGGGATTTAGGCAGTTCTTC. Complete variable domain (other parts from reference TRBV2 and TRBJ2-1): EPEVTQTPSHQVTQMGQEVILRCVPISNHLYFYWYRQILGQKVEFLVSFYNNEISEKSEIFDDQFSVERPDGSNFTLKIRSTKLEDSAMYFCASSEGGGLAGFRQFFGPGTRLTVL.

This chain joins TRBV11-3 and TRBJ2-7, with D uncertain. Trimming removed 5 bases at V and 5 bases at J, with 10 bases between. The CDR3 contains 12 residues. Germline CDR1 SGHNT, CDR2 YENEEA. The CDR3 spells CASSRLENEQYF. The CDR3 DNA sequence: TGTGCCAGCAGCCGCCTGGAGAACGAGCAGTACTTC.